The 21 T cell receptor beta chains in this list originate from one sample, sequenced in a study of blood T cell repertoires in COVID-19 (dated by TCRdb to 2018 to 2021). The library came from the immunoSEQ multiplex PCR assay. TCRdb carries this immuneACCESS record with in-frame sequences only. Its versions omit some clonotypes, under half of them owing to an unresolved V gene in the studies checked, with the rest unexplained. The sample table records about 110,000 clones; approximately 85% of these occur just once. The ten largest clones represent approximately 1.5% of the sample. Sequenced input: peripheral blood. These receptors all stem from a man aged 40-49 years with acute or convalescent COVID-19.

The CDR3 DNA sequence: TGTGCCAGTAGTTCCCAGCCGGGACTAAGCTACGAGCAGTACTTC. Translating it yields CASSSQPGLSYEQYF. This chain links TRBV19 with TRBJ2-7; 7 positions match TRBD2. CDR3 length: 15 amino acids. J gave up 3 bases and V 5 bases, and 10 bases lay outside the gene matches. In germline, CDR1 is LNHDA, CDR2 SQIVND (reference sequence).

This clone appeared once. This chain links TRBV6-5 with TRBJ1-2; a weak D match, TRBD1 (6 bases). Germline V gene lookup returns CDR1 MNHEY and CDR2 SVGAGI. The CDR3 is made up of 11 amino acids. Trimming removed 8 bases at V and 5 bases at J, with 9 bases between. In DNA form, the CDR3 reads TGTGCCAGCGGGGGCCTATATGGCTACACCTTC. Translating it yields CASGGLYGYTF.

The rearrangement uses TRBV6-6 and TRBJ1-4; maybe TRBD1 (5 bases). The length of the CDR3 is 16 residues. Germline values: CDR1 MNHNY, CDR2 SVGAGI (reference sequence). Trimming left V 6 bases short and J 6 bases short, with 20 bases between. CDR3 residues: CASRSQAPLQHEKLFF. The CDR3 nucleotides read TGTGCCAGCAGGTCACAGGCCCCCTTGCAACATGAAAAACTGTTTTTT.

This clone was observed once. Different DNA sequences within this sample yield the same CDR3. CDR3 protein: CASSPDSLTGSLRQPQHF. Here the CDR3 DNA reads TGTGCCAGCAGCCCAGATTCCTTGACAGGGTCACTCCGTCAGCCCCAGCATTTT. The chain links TRBV7-8 to TRBJ1-5, with 7 bases identical to TRBD1. The CDR3 totals 18 residues. J was trimmed by 6 bases and V by 5 bases; bases with no gene match: 19. CDR1 and CDR2 (germline): SGHVS, FQNEAQ.

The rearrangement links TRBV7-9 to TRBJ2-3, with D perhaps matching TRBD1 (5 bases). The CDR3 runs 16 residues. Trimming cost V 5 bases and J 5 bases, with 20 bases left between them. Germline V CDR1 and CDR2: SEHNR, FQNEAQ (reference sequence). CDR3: CASSQGSRIRLDTQYF. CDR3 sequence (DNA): TGTGCCAGCAGCCAGGGATCCCGTATAAGGTTAGATACGCAGTATTTT.

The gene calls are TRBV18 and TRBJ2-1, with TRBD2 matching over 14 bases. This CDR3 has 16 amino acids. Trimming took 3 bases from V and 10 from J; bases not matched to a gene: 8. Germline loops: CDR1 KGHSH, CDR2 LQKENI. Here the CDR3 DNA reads TGTGCCAGCTCACCTCCGGGACTAGCGGGAGCGGGGGAGCAGTTCTTC. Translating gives CASSPPGLAGAGEQFF.

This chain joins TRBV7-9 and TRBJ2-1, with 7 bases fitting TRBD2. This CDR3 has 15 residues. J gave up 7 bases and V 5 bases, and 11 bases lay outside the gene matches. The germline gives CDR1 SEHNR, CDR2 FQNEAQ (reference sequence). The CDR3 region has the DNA TGTGCCAGCAGCAGCTTTGAGAGCGGGGTTAATGAGCAGTTCTTC. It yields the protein CASSSFESGVNEQFF. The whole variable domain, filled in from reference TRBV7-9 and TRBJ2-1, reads DTGVSQNPRHKITKRGQNVTFRCDPISEHNRLYWYRQTLGQGPEFLTYFQNEAQLEKSRLLSDRFSAERPKGSFSTLEIQRTEQGDSAMYLCASSSFESGVNEQFFGPGTRLTVL.

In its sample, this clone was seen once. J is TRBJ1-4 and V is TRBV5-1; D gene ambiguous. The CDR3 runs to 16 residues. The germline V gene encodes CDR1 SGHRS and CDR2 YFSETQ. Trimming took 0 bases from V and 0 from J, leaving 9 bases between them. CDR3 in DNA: TGCGCCAGCAGCTTGGTGTCTGGGCCAACTAATGAAAAACTGTTTTTT. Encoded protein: CASSLVSGPTNEKLFF.

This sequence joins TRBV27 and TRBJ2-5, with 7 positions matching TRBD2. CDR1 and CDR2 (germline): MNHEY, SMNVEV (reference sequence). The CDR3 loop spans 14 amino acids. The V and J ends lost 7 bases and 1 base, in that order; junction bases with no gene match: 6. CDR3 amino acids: CASNKRGVQETQYF. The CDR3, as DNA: TGTGCCAGCAACAAACGGGGGGTCCAAGAGACCCAGTACTTC.

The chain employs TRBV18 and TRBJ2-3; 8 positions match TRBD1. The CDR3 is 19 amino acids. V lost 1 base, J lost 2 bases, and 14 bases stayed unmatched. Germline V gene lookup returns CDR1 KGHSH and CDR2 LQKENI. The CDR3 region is CASSPLNLGQATNTDTQYF. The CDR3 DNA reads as TGTGCCAGCTCACCACTCAACTTGGGACAGGCGACAAACACAGATACGCAGTATTTT.

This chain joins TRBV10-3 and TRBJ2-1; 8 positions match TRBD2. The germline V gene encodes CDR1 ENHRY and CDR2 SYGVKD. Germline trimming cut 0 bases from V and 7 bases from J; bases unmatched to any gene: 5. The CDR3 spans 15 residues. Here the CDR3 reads CAISESGLGSNEQFF. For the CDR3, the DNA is TGTGCCATCAGTGAGTCGGGACTAGGGTCGAATGAGCAGTTCTTC.

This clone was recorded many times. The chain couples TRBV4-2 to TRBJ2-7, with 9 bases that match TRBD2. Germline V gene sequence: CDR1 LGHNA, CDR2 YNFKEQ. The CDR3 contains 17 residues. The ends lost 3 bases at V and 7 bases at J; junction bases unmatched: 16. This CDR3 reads CASSQEALASGKREQYF. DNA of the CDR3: TGTGCCAGCAGCCAGGAGGCCCTAGCTAGCGGGAAGAGGGAGCAGTACTTC.

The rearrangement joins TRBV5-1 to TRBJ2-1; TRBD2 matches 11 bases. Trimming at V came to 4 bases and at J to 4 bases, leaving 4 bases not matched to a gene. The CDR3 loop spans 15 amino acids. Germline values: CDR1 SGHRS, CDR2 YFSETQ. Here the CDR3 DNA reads TGCGCCAGCAGCCAGGGACTAGCGGTATACAATGAGCAGTTCTTC. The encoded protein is CASSQGLAVYNEQFF. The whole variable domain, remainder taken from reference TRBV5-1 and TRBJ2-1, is KAGVTQTPRYLIKTRGQQVTLSCSPISGHRSVSWYQQTPGQGLQFLFEYFSETQRNKGNFPGRFSGRQFSNSRSEMNVSTLELGDSALYLCASSQGLAVYNEQFFGPGTRLTVL.

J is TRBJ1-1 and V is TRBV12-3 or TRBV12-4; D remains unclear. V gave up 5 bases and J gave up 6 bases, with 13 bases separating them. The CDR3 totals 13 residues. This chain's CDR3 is CASSTWRGPEAFF. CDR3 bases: TGTGCCAGCAGTACGTGGAGAGGGCCTGAAGCTTTCTTT.

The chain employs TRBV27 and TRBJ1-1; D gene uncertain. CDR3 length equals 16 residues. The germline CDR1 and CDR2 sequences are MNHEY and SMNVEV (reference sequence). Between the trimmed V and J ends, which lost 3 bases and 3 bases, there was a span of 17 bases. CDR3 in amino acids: CASSLSAGGDYTEAFF. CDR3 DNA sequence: TGTGCCAGCAGTTTGTCCGCGGGAGGCGACTACACTGAAGCTTTCTTT.

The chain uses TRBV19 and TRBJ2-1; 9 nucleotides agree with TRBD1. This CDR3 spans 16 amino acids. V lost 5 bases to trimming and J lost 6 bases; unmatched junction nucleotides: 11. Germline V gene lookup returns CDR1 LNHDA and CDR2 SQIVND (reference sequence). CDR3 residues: CASSPVRGQGFNEQFF. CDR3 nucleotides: TGTGCCAGTAGTCCGGTTCGGGGACAGGGATTCAATGAGCAGTTCTTC.

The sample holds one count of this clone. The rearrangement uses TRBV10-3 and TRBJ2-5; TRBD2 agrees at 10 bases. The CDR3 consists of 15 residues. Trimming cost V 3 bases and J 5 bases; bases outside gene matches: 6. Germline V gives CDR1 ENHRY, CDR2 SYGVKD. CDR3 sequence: CAISDPSGGRETQYF. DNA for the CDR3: TGTGCCATCAGTGATCCTAGCGGGGGCAGGGAGACCCAGTACTTC.

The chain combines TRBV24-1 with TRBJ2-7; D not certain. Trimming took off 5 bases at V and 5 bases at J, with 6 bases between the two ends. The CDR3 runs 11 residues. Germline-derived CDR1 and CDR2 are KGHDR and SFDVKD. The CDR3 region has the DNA TGTGCCACCAGTGTGGCAAACGAGCAGTACTTC. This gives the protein CATSVANEQYF.

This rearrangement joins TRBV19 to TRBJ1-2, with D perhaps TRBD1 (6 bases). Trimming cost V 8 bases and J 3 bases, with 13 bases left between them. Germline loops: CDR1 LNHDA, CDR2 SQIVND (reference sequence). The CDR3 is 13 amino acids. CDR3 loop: CASGGGADYGYTF. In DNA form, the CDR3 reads TGTGCCAGTGGGGGGGGCGCCGACTATGGCTACACCTTC.

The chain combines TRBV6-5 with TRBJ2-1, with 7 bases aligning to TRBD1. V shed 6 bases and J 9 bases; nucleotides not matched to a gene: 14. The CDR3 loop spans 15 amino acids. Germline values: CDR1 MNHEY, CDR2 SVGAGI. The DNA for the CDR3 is TGTGCCAGCAGCGACCCGGGACAGAGTTTCCCTGAGCAGTTCTTC. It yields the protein CASSDPGQSFPEQFF.

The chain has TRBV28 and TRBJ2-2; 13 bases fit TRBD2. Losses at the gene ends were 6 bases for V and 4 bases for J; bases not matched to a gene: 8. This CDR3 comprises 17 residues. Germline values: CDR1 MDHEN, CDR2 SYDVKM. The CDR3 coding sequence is TGTGCCAGCAGCCCTAGGACTAGCGGGAGATTCACCGGGGAGCTGTTTTTT. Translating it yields CASSPRTSGRFTGELFF.